This is a list of T cell receptor beta chains from one sample in a study of cytomegalovirus exposure and HLA in healthy donors. Libraries were prepared by immunoSEQ multiplex PCR; TCRdb keeps only in-frame clonotypes and omits some of them. The repertoire holds 55,000 to 70,000 clones, less than 80% seen once, with around 3.1% in the top ten. Input material: PBMCs. Receptors originate from a woman aged 45-65 years in good health and CMV-seronegative. CDR3s include the opening cysteine and the closing phenylalanine or tryptophan. The D gene is left open where the match is weak. Clone size, where shown, is once, few, many, or a class for clones that have expanded.

d_call,j_call,clone_size,v_call,cdr3_nt,cdr3_aa
.,TRBJ1-1,.,TRBV10-1,TGCGCCAGCAGTCAGGGATTGGGGACTGAAGCTTTCTTT,CASSQGLGTEAFF
.,TRBJ1-2,.,TRBV28,TGTGCCAGCACTGACAGGCTAGAGGGCTACACCTTC,CASTDRLEGYTF
TRBD1,TRBJ2-1,.,TRBV2,TGTGCCAGCAGGGCGTTTTCTGGGACAGGTTCCTACAATGAGCAGTTCTTC,CASRAFSGTGSYNEQFF
.,TRBJ1-1,few,TRBV7-2,TGTGCCAGCAGCTCTCAGACAGGATTGAACACTGAAGCTTTCTTT,CASSSQTGLNTEAFF
TRBD1,TRBJ2-3,few,TRBV5-1,TGCGCCAGCAGCTTTAAACAGGGGACAACAGATACGCAGTATTTT,CASSFKQGTTDTQYF
.,TRBJ1-1,.,TRBV2,TGTGCCAGCAGTGAAGAAAGGGTAAGGGGGAGAAAAGCTTTCTTT,CASSEERVRGRKAFF
.,TRBJ2-1,.,TRBV18,TGTGCCAGCTCACCATTCCCAGAGGGCAGTAGCGCGTACAATGAGCAGTTCTTC,CASSPFPEGSSAYNEQFF
.,TRBJ2-6,.,TRBV5-4,TGTGCCAGCAGCTGGGGGCACTCTGGGGCCAACGTCCTGACTTTC,CASSWGHSGANVLTF
.,TRBJ1-1,.,TRBV5-1,TGCGCCAGCAGCCGCTATTCGTCCAAGCAGAACACTGAAGCTTTCTTT,CASSRYSSKQNTEAFF
TRBD2,TRBJ2-3,few,TRBV7-9,TGTGCCAGCAGCCCCCCGACTAGCGGGAGCACAGATACGCAGTATTTT,CASSPPTSGSTDTQYF
TRBD1,TRBJ1-5,.,TRBV19,TGTGCCAGTACCAACCTAAGGGGCACAGGGGTTAGCAATCAGCCCCAGCATTTT,CASTNLRGTGVSNQPQHF
.,TRBJ2-3,.,TRBV5-1,TGCGCCAGCAGCTTGGATTCAAGCACAGATACGCAGTATTTT,CASSLDSSTDTQYF
.,TRBJ1-1,.,TRBV9,TGTGCCAGCAGCGACTTCCTACAGGGTTCAAGTATGAACACTGAAGCTTTCTTT,CASSDFLQGSSMNTEAFF
.,TRBJ1-5,.,TRBV6-6,TGTGCCAGCAGTTATCAGGGGCCTAGCAATCAGCCCCAGCATTTT,CASSYQGPSNQPQHF
.,TRBJ2-2,.,TRBV18,TGTGCCAGCTCACCCCCGGGTGCCGGGGAGCTGTTTTTT,CASSPPGAGELFF
.,TRBJ2-7,.,TRBV29-1,TGCAGCGTTGAAGGTCAGGGGAGCGAGCAGTACTTC,CSVEGQGSEQYF
TRBD1,TRBJ2-3,.,TRBV28,TGTGCCAGCAAGGGGACAGGGACAGATACGCAGTATTTT,CASKGTGTDTQYF
.,TRBJ2-3,.,TRBV7-2,TGTGCCAGCAGCTTACCTCTACCCACAGATACGCAGTATTTT,CASSLPLPTDTQYF
TRBD2,TRBJ2-7,.,TRBV28,TGTGCCAGCAGTTTCCCCGGGACTAGAGCCTACGAGCAGTACTTC,CASSFPGTRAYEQYF
.,TRBJ1-5,.,TRBV6-5,TGTGCCAGCAGTTACGGCAGGGTTGGGTTCCCCCAGCATTTT,CASSYGRVGFPQHF
.,TRBJ1-3,.,TRBV5-1,TGCGCCAGCAGCTCCGCCAGGGTTCCTGGAAACACCATATATTTT,CASSSARVPGNTIYF
.,TRBJ2-7,.,TRBV15,TGTGCCACCAGCAGAGATATACAGATCTACGAGCAGTACTTC,CATSRDIQIYEQYF
.,TRBJ1-4,few,TRBV5-1,TGCGCCAGCAGCTTACAGGGAGTCGAAGAAAAACTGTTTTTT,CASSLQGVEEKLFF
TRBD1,TRBJ2-2,.,TRBV9,TGTGCCAGCAGCCCCATAACAGGGGATGGAGGGGAGCTGTTTTTT,CASSPITGDGGELFF